This TCR beta chain was found in a study of radiotherapy plus CTLA-4 blockade in lung cancer. Libraries were prepared by immunoSEQ multiplex PCR; TCRdb keeps only in-frame clonotypes and omits some of them. The table lists tens of thousands of clones, roughly four fifths of them singletons, with 0.75% to 0.85% in the top ten. The TCR sequence derives from a human donor with non-small cell lung cancer who had stable disease on radiotherapy plus ipilimumab. The source material was peripheral blood, sampled from a patient treated with radiotherapy plus ipilimumab.

Here the CDR3 reads CATGQGGEAFF. The CDR3 nucleotides are TGTGCTACCGGACAGGGAGGTGAAGCTTTCTTT. J is TRBJ1-1 and V is TRBV30; 8 bases align to TRBD1. Germline V gene sequence: CDR1 GTSNPN, CDR2 SVGIG (reference sequence). The CDR3 has 11 residues.